The 6 T cell receptor beta chains below come from one sample, sequenced in a study of shared clonotypes between healthy human individuals. Only in-frame clones appear in the TCRdb table, and some are missing; sequencing was by immunoSEQ multiplex PCR. The table includes approximately 1,000,000 clones, 60% to 85% detected once. Sequenced input: memory CD4+ T cells from PBMCs. Subset described: CD45RA-negative fraction. These receptors all come from a man between 18 and 29 years old in good health. Some clones in this sample may be carry-over from other donors' samples.

This chain connects TRBV30 to TRBJ1-3; no clear D. The germline gives CDR1 GTSNPN, CDR2 SVGIG (reference sequence). Trimming removed 2 bases from V and 2 bases from J, with 13 bases in between. This CDR3 comprises 15 residues. The CDR3 spells CAWSPQRPPGNTIYF. CDR3 in DNA: TGTGCCTGGAGTCCACAAAGACCCCCTGGAAACACCATATATTTT.

The chain has TRBV5-1 and TRBJ1-3, with 9 bases identical to TRBD1. CDR3 length: 16 amino acids. After removal of 1 base from V and 0 bases from J, the junction contained 2 bases not matched to a gene. Germline lookup yields CDR1 SGHRS and CDR2 YFSETQ. CDR3 coding DNA: TGCGCCAGCAGCTTGTGGGGACAGGGCTCTGGAAACACCATATATTTT. It encodes CASSLWGQGSGNTIYF.

This clone was picked up a small number of times. The chain employs TRBV28 and TRBJ1-1; the D is unclear. From germline, CDR1 is MDHEN and CDR2 SYDVKM. The CDR3 loop spans 13 amino acids. The germline V and J ends were trimmed by 4 bases and 5 bases, with 11 bases remaining between them. The CDR3: CASSSGGETEAFF. The DNA for the CDR3 is TGTGCCAGCAGTTCGGGTGGAGAAACTGAAGCTTTCTTT.

V usage is TRBV7-8 and J usage is TRBJ2-1; possible D gene TRBD2, 5 bases. Per the germline V gene, CDR1 is SGHVS and CDR2 is FQNEAQ. The CDR3 is 16 residues long. V lost 4 bases and J lost 6, with 19 bases in between. The CDR3 DNA sequence: TGTGCCAGCAGCTCGCAAGGAGGAGTGATTCCCAATGAGCAGTTCTTC. As protein: CASSSQGGVIPNEQFF. Drawing the rest from reference TRBV7-8 and TRBJ2-1, the complete variable domain is GAGVSQSPRYKVAKRGQDVALRCDPISGHVSLFWYQQALGQGPEFLTYFQNEAQLDKSGLPSDRFFAERPEGSVSTLKIQRTQQEDSAVYLCASSSQGGVIPNEQFFGPGTRLTVL.

A few counts support this clone. This CDR3 is CASRIPDRELFF. The CDR3 coding sequence is TGTGCCAGCAGGATCCCGGACCGGGAGCTGTTTTTT. The chain has TRBV28 and TRBJ2-2; the D is unclear. CDR1 and CDR2 (germline): MDHEN, SYDVKM. V was trimmed by 6 bases and J by 9 bases, leaving 11 bases between them. The CDR3 runs 12 residues.

V is TRBV28 and J is TRBJ2-7; 12 bases match TRBD1. Germline lookup yields CDR1 MDHEN and CDR2 SYDVKM. This CDR3 is 15 amino acids long. Germline trimming cut 8 bases from V and 6 bases from J; bases unmatched to any gene: 11. In DNA, the CDR3 is TGTGCCAGCCAGGGGATTGGGACAGGGGGCGCCGAGCAGTACTTC. This codes for CASQGIGTGGAEQYF.